The rows below give T cell receptor beta chains drawn from one sample of a study of control samples from healthy donors and cancer patients. Repertoires were generated with immunoSEQ multiplex PCR, while TCRdb's copy carries only in-frame clones and drops some. The sample consists of 30,000 to 40,000 clones, about 94% of them appearing once. The sequenced sample consisted of PBMCs. All receptors derive from a man aged 35-49 years with colorectal cancer. The CDR3 runs from the conserved cysteine through the conserved F or W. Fields, in order: clone size, D gene, V gene, J gene, CDR3 protein, CDR3 DNA. The D gene is left open where the match is weak. Clone size is shown for a subset of rows, as once, few, many or a class of expanded clone.

>NA|TRBD2|TRBV7-8|TRBJ2-7
CASSLSLPGNGLGLVYEQYF
TGTGCCAGCAGCTTGAGTTTACCCGGTAACGGACTAGGGTTAGTCTACGAGCAGTACTTC
>NA|NA|TRBV6-5|TRBJ1-2
CASSESPTGNYGYTF
TGTGCCAGCAGCGAGTCACCCACAGGGAACTATGGCTACACCTTC
>NA|NA|TRBV5-4|TRBJ1-2
CASSLLASPNYGYTF
TGTGCCAGCAGCTTGTTGGCATCACCTAACTATGGCTACACCTTC
>NA|NA|TRBV30|TRBJ2-1
CAWSRGGNEQFF
TGTGCCTGGAGTAGGGGGGGAAATGAGCAGTTCTTC
>once|NA|TRBV7-9|TRBJ1-1
CASSLGSENTEAFF
TGTGCCAGCAGCTTGGGCAGCGAGAACACTGAAGCTTTCTTT
>NA|TRBD1|TRBV6-4|TRBJ2-7
CASSDRWDREFYEQYF
TGTGCCAGCAGTGACAGGTGGGACAGGGAGTTCTACGAGCAGTACTTC
>NA|NA|TRBV6-5|TRBJ2-3
CASRTGARSEDTQYF
TGTGCCAGCAGAACCGGGGCCCGGAGTGAAGATACGCAGTATTTT
>NA|TRBD2|TRBV13|TRBJ2-3
CASSLAGGRSTDTQYF
TGTGCCAGCAGCCTCGCGGGGGGCCGTAGCACAGATACGCAGTATTTT
>NA|TRBD1|TRBV5-6|TRBJ1-2
CASSLVNPSGTGPHGYTF
TGTGCCAGCAGCTTGGTAAACCCATCCGGGACAGGACCCCATGGCTACACCTTC
>NA|NA|TRBV5-1|TRBJ1-5
CASSLEMDQPQHF
TGCGCCAGCAGCTTGGAAATGGACCAGCCCCAGCATTTT
>NA|NA|TRBV27|TRBJ1-1
CASSLTPGNTEAFF
TGTGCCAGCAGTTTGACCCCTGGGAACACTGAAGCTTTCTTT
>NA|NA|TRBV5-1|TRBJ2-3
CASSQDSPTDTQYF
TGCGCCAGCAGCCAGGACAGCCCCACAGATACGCAGTATTTT
>NA|TRBD1|TRBV15|TRBJ2-1
CATSPRQRGLSYNEQFF
TGTGCCACCAGCCCACGACAAAGGGGGCTTTCCTACAATGAGCAGTTCTTC
>NA|TRBD1|TRBV6-1|TRBJ2-7
CASSEVATGPMNEQYF
TGTGCCAGCAGTGAAGTCGCGACAGGGCCGATGAACGAGCAGTACTTC
>NA|TRBD1|TRBV5-1|TRBJ2-7
CASSLRTGYEQYF
TGCGCCAGCAGCCTCCGGACAGGGTACGAGCAGTACTTC